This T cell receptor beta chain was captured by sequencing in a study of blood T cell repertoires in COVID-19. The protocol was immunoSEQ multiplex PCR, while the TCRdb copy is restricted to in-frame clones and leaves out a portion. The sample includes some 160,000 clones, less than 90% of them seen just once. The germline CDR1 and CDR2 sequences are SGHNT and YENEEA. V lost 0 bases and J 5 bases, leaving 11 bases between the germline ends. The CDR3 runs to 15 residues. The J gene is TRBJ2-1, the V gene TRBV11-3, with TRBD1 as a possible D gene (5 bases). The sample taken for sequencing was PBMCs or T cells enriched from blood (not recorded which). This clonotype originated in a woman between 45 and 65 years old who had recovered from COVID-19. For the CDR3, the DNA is TGTGCCAGCAGCTTAGACCGGTTGGGGCACAATGAGCAGTTCTTC. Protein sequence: CASSLDRLGHNEQFF.